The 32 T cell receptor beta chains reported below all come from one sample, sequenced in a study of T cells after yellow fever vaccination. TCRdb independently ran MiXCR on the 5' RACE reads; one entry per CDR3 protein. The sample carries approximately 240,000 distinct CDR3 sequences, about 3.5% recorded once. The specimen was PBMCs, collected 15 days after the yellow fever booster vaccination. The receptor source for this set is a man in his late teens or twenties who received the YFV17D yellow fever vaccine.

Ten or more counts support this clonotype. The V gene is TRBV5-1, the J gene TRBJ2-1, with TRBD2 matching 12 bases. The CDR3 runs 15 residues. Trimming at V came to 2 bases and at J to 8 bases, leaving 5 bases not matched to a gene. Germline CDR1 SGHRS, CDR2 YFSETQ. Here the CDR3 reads CASSFLAGGLDEQFF. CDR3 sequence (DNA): TGCGCCAGCAGCTTCCTAGCGGGGGGGCTCGATGAGCAGTTCTTC. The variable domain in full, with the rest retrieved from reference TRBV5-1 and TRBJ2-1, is KAGVTQTPRYLIKTRGQQVTLSCSPISGHRSVSWYQQTPGQGLQFLFEYFSETQRNKGNFPGRFSGRQFSNSRSEMNVSTLELGDSALYLCASSFLAGGLDEQFFGPGTRLTVL.

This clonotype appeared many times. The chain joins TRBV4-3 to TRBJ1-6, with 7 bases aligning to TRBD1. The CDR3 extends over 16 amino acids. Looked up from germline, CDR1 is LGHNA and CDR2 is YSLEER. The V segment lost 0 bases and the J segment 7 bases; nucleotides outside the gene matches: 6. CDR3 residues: CASSQDPGRGNSPLHF. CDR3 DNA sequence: TGCGCCAGCAGCCAAGATCCTGGCAGGGGGAATTCACCCCTCCACTTT.

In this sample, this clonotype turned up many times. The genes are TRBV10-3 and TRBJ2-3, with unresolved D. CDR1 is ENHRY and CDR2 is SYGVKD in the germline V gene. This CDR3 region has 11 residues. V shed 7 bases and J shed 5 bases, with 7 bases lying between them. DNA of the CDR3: TGTGCCATCAATGGTGTAGATACGCAGTATTTT. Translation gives CAINGVDTQYF.

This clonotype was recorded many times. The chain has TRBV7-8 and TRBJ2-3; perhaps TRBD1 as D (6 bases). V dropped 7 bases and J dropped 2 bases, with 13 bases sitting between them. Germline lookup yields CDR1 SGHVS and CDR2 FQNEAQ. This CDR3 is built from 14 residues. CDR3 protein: CASILWGLTDTQYF. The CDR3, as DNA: TGTGCCAGCATCCTTTGGGGGCTCACAGATACGCAGTATTTT.

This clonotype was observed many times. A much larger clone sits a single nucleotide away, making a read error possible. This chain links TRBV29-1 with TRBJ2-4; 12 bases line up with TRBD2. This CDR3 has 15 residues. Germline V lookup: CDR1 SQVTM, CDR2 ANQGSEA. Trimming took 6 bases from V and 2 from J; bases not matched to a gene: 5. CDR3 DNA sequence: TGCAGCGTGCAAGGACTAGCGGGGCCCAAAAACATTCAGTACTTC. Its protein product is CSVQGLAGPKNIQYF.

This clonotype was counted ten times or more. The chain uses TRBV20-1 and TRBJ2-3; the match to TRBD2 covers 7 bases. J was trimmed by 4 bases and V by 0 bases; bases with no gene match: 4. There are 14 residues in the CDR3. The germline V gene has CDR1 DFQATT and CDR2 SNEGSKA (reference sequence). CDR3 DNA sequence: TGCAGTGCTAGAGATCGGGGGGTCTCAGATACGCAGTATTTT. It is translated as CSARDRGVSDTQYF.

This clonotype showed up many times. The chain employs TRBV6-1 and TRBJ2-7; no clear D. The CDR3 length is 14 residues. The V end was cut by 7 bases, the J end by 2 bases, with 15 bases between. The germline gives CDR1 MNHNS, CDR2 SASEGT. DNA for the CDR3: TGTGCCAGCATCTCCCCAGACGGAACCTACGAGCAGTACTTC. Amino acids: CASISPDGTYEQYF.

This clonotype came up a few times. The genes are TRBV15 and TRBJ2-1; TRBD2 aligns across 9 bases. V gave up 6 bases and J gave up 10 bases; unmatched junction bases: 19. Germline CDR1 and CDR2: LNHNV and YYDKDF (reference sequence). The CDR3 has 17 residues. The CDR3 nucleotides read TGTGCCACCAGTTGGGCCCTCTTGCGGGGGGGCCGCAGGGAGCAGTTCTTC. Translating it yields CATSWALLRGGRREQFF.

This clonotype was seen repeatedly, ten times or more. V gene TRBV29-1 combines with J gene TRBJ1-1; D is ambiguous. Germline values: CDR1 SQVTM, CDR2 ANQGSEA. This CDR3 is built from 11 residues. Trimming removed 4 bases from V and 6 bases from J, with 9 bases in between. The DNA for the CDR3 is TGCAGCGTTGTCAGTGCAGCTGAAGCTTTCTTT. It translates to CSVVSAAEAFF.

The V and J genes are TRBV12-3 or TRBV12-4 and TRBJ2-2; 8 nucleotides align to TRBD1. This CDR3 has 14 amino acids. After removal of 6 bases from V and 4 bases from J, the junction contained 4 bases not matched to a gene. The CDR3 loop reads CASRWTGITGELFF. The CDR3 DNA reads TGTGCCAGCAGATGGACAGGGATCACCGGGGAGCTGTTTTTT.

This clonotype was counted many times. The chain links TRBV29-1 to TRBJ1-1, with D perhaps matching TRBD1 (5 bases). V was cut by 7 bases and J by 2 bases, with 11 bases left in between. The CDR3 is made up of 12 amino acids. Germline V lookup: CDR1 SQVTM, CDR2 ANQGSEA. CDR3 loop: CSAHQGNTEAFF. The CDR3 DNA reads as TGCAGCGCCCATCAGGGAAACACTGAAGCTTTCTTT.

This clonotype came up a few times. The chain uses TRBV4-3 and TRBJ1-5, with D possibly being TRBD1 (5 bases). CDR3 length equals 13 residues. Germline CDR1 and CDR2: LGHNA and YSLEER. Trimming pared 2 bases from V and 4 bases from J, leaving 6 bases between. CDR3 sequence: CASSQQGNQPQHF. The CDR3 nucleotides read TGCGCCAGCAGCCAACAGGGTAATCAGCCCCAGCATTTT.

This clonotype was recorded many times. In DNA form, the CDR3 reads TGTGCCAGCAGTTGGACAGCGAACTCCTACGAGCAGTACTTC. Amino acids: CASSWTANSYEQYF. This chain links TRBV12-3 or TRBV12-4 with TRBJ2-7; D perhaps matches TRBD1 (6 bases). This CDR3 is built from 14 residues. V dropped 4 bases and J dropped 0 bases, with 10 bases sitting between them.

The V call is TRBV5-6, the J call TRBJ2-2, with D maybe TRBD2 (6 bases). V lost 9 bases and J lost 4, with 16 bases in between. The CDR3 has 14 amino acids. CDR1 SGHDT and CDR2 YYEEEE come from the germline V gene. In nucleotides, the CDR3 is TGTGCCACGCGGAGGAGGGTAGTCACCGGGGAGCTGTTTTTT. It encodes CATRRRVVTGELFF.

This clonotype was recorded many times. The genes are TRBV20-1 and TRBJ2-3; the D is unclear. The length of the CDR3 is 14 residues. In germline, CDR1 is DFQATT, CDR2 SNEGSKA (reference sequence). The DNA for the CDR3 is TGCAGCGCGCCTCTCTACGGCCCCACAGATACGCAGTATTTT. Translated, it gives CSAPLYGPTDTQYF.

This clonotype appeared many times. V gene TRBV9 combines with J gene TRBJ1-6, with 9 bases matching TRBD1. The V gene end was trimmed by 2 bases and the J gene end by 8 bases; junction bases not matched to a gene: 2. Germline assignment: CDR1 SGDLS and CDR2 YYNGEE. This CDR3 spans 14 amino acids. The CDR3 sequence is CASSVGQGDSPLHF. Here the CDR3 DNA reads TGTGCCAGCAGCGTGGGACAGGGAGATTCACCCCTCCACTTT.

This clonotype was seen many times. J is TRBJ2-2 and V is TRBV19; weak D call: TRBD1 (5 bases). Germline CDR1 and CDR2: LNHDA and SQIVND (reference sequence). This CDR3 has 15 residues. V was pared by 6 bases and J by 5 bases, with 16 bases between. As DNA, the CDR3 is TGTGCCAGTAGGATACAGGAAATGAATACCGGGGAGCTGTTTTTT. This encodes CASRIQEMNTGELFF.

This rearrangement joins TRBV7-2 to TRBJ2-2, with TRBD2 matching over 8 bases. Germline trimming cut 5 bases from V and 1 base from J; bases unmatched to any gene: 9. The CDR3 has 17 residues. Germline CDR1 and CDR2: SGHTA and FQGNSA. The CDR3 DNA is TGTGCCAGCAGCGAGCGGGGGAACTTGTGGAACACCGGGGAGCTGTTTTTT. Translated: CASSERGNLWNTGELFF. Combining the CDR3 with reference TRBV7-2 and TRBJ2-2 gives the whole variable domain GAGVSQSPSNKVTEKGKDVELRCDPISGHTALYWYRQSLGQGLEFLIYFQGNSAPDKSGLPSDRFSAERTGGSVSTLTIQRTQQEDSAVYLCASSERGNLWNTGELFFGEGSRLTVL.

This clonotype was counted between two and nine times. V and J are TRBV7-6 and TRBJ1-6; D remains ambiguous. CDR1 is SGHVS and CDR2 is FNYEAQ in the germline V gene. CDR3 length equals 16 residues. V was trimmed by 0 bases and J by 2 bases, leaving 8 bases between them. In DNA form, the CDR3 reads TGTGCCAGCAGCTTAGCTCGCAGGCCCTATAATTCACCCCTCCACTTT. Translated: CASSLARRPYNSPLHF.

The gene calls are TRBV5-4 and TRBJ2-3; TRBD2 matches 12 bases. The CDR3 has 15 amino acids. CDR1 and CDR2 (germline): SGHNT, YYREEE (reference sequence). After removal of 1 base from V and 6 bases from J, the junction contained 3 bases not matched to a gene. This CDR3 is CASSLKTSGGDTQYF. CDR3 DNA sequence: TGTGCCAGCAGCTTGAAGACTAGCGGGGGTGATACGCAGTATTTT.

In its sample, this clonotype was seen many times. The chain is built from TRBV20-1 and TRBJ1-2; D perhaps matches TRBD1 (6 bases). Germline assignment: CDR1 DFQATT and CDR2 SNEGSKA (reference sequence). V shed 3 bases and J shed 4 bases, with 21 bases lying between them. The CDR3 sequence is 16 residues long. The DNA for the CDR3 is TGCAGTGCTAGCAGGACTACAGGGACTCAATCCTATGGCTACACCTTC. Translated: CSASRTTGTQSYGYTF.

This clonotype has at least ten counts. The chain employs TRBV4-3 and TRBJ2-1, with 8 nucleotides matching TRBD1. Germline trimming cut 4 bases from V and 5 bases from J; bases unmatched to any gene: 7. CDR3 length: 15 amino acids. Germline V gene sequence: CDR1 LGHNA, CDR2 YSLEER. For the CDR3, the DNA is TGCGCCAGCAGCCGCAACAGGGGGGCCCACAATGAGCAGTTCTTC. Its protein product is CASSRNRGAHNEQFF.

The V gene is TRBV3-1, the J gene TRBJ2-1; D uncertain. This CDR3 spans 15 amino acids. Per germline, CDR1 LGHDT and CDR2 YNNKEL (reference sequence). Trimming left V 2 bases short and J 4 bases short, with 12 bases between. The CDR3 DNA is TGTGCCAGCAGCCAATACGCTGGCAGTTACAATGAGCAGTTCTTC. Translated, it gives CASSQYAGSYNEQFF.

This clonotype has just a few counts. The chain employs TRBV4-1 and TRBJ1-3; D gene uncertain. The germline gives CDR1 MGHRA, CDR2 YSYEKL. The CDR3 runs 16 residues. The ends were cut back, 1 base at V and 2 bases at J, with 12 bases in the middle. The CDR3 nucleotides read TGCGCCAGCAGCCAAGCAGTTCTCAGCGCTGGAAACACCATATATTTT. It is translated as CASSQAVLSAGNTIYF.

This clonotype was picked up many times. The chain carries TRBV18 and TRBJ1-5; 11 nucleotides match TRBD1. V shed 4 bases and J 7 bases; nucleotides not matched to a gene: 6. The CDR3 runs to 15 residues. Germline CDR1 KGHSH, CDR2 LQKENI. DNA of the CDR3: TGTGCCAGCTCACTGGACAGGGGGCATCAACAGCCCCAGCATTTT. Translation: CASSLDRGHQQPQHF.

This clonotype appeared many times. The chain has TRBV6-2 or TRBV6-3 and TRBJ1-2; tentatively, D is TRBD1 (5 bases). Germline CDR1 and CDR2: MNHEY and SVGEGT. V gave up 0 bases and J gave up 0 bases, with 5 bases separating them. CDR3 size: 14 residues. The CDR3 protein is CASSYSGPNYGYTF. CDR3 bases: TGTGCCAGCAGTTACTCGGGGCCTAACTATGGCTACACCTTC.

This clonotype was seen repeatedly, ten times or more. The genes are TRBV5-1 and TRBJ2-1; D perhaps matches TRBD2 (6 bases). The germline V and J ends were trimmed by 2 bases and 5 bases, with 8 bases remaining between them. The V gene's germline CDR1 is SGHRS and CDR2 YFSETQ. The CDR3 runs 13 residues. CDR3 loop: CASSFGGDNEQFF. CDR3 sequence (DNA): TGCGCCAGCAGCTTTGGCGGGGACAATGAGCAGTTCTTC. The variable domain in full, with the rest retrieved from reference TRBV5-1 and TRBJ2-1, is KAGVTQTPRYLIKTRGQQVTLSCSPISGHRSVSWYQQTPGQGLQFLFEYFSETQRNKGNFPGRFSGRQFSNSRSEMNVSTLELGDSALYLCASSFGGDNEQFFGPGTRLTVL.

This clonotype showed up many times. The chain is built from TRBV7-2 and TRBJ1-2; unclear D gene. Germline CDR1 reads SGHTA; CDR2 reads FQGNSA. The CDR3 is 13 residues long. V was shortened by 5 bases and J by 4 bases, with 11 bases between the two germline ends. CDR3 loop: CASSADLGYGYTF. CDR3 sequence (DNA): TGTGCCAGCAGCGCCGACCTGGGCTATGGCTACACCTTC.

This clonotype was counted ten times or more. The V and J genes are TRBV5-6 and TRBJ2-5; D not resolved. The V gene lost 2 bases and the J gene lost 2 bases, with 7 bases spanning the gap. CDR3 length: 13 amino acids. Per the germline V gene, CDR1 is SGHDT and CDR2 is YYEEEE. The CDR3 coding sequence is TGTGCCAGCAGCTTAGACAAACAAGAGACCCAGTACTTC. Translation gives CASSLDKQETQYF. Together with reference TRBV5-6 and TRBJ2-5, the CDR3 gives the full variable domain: DAGVTQSPTHLIKTRGQQVTLRCSPKSGHDTVSWYQQALGQGPQFIFQYYEEEERQRGNFPDRFSGHQFPNYSSELNVNALLLGDSALYLCASSLDKQETQYFGPGTRLLVL.

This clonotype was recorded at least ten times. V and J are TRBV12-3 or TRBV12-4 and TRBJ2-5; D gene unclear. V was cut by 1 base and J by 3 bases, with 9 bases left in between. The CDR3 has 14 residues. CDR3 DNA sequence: TGTGCCAGCAGTTTAGGGGTAGGGAAAGAGACCCAGTACTTC. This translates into CASSLGVGKETQYF.

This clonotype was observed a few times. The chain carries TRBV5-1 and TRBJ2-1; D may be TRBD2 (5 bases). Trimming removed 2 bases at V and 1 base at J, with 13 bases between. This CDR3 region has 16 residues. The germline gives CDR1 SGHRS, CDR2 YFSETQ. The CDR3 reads CASSFTRPNSYNEQFF. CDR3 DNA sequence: TGCGCCAGCAGCTTCACTAGGCCCAATTCCTACAATGAGCAGTTCTTC.

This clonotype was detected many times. The CDR3 loop is CATGGRSSPLTQYF. The CDR3, as DNA: TGTGCCACCGGGGGCCGGAGCAGTCCACTAACGCAGTATTTT. The chain joins TRBV24-1 to TRBJ2-3; possible D gene TRBD1, 6 bases. The CDR3 spans 14 residues. Trimming left V 9 bases short and J 9 bases short, with 21 bases between. Germline CDR1 KGHDR, CDR2 SFDVKD.